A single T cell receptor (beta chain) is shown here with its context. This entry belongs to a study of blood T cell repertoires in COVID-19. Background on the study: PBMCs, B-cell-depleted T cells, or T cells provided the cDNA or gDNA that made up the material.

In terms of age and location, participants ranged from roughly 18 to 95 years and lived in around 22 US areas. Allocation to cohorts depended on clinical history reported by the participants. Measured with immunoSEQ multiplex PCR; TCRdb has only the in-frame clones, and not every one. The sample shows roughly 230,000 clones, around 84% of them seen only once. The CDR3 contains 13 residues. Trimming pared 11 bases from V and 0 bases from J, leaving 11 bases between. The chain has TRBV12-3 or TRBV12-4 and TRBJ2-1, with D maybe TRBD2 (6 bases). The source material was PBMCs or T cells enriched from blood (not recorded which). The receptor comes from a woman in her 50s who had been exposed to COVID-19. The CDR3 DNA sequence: TGTGCCGGAGGGTCAAGCTCCTACAATGAGCAGTTCTTC. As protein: CAGGSSSYNEQFF.